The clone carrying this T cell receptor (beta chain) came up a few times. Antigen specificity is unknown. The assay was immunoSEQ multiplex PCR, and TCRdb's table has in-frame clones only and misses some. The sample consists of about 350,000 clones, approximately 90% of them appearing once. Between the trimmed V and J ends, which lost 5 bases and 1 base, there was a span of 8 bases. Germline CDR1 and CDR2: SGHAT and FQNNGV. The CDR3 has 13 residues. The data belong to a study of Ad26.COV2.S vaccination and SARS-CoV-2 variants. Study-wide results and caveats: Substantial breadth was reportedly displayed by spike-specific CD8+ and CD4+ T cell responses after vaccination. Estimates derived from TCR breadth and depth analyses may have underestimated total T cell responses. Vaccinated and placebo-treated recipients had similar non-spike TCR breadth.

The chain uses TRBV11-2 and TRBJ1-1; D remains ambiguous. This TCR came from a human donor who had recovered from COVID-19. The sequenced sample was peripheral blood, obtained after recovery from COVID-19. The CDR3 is CASSLNRNTEAFF. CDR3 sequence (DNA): TGTGCCAGCAGCCTAAACAGGAACACTGAAGCTTTCTTT.